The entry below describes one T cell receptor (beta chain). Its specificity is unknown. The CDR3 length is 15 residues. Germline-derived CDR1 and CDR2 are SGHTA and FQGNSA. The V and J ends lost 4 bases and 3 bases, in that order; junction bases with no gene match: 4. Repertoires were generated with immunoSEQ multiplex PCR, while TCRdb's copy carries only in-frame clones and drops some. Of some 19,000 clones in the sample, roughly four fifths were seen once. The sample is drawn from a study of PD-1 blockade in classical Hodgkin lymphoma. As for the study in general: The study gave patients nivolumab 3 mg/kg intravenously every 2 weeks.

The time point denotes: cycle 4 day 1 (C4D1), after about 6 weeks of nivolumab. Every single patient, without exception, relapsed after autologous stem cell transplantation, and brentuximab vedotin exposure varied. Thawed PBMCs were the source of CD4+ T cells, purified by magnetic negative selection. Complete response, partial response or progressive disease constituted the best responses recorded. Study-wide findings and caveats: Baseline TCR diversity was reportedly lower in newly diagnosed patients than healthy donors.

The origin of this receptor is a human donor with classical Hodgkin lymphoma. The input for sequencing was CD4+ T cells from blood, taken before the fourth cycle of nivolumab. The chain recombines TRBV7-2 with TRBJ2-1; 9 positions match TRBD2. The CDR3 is CASSSLAGNYNEQFF. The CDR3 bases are TGTGCCAGCAGCTCACTAGCGGGCAACTACAATGAGCAGTTCTTC.